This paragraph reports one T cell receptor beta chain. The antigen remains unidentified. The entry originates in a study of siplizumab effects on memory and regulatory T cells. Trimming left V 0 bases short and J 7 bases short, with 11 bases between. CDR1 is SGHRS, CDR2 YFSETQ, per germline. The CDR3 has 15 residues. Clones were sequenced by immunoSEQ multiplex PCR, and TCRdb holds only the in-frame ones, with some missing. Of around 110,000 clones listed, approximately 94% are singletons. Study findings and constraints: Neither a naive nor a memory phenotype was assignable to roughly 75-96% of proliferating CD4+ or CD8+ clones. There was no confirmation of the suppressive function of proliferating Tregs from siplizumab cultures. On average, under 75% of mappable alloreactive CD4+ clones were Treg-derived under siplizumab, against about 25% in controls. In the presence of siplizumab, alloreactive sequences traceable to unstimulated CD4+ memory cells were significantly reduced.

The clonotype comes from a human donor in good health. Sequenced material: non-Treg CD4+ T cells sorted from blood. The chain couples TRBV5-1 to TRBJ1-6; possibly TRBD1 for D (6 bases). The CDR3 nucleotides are TGCGCCAGCAGCTTGGAAACCACAGGGAATTCACCCCTCCACTTT. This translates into CASSLETTGNSPLHF.